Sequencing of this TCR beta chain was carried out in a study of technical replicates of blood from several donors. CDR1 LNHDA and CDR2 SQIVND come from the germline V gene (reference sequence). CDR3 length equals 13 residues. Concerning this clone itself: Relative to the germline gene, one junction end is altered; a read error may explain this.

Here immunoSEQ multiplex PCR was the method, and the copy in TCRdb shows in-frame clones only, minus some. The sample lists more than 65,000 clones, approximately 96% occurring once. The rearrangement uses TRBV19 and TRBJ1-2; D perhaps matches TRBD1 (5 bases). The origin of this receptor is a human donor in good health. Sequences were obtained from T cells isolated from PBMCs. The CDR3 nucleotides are TGTGCCAGTAGCAATACGGACGTAGAGAACAGGCTCTTC. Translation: CASSNTDVENRLF.